The 11 T cell receptor beta chains reported below all come from one sample, sequenced in a study of T cells after yellow fever vaccination. TCRdb called the 5' RACE reads again in MiXCR, with one record for every CDR3 protein. The table includes about 45,000 distinct CDR3 sequences, 6.5% to 8.5% detected once. The sequencing used CD8+ T cells not binding an NS4B(214-222) dextramer, sorted from PBMCs, collected 45 days after the yellow fever booster vaccination. These receptors were taken from a man aged 30 to 45 who received the YFV17D yellow fever vaccine.

This clonotype was recorded many times. The chain couples TRBV13 to TRBJ1-1; D is uncertain. Germline V lookup: CDR1 PRHDT, CDR2 FYEKMQ (reference sequence). V gave up 3 bases and J gave up 7 bases, with 12 bases separating them. The CDR3 runs to 13 residues. The CDR3 region is CASSFKSGGEAFF. Written as DNA, the CDR3 is TGTGCCAGCAGCTTTAAATCCGGTGGTGAAGCTTTCTTT.

This clonotype has ten or more counts. This rearrangement joins TRBV29-1 to TRBJ2-6; TRBD1 matches at 8 bases. Germline lookup yields CDR1 SQVTM and CDR2 ANQGSEA. The CDR3 extends over 15 amino acids. Germline trimming cut 4 bases from V and 0 bases from J; bases unmatched to any gene: 2. In DNA, the CDR3 is TGCAGCGTTGCGGGGACAGGCTCTGGGGCCAACGTCCTGACTTTC. Translated: CSVAGTGSGANVLTF.

This clonotype came up many times. The rearrangement uses TRBV15 and TRBJ2-5; D is ambiguous. The CDR3 runs to 15 residues. Trimming pared 0 bases from V and 1 base from J, leaving 9 bases between. CDR1 is LNHNV, CDR2 YYDKDF, per germline (reference sequence). The CDR3 loop is CATSRDIQFQETQYF. CDR3 in DNA: TGTGCCACCAGCAGAGATATCCAGTTCCAAGAGACCCAGTACTTC. Using reference TRBV15 and TRBJ2-5 for the parts outside the CDR3, the full variable domain is DAMVIQNPRYQVTQFGKPVTLSCSQTLNHNVMYWYQQKSSQAPKLLFHYYDKDFNNEADTPDNFQSRRPNTSFCFLDIRSPGLGDTAMYLCATSRDIQFQETQYFGPGTRLLVL.

This clonotype was observed many times. J is TRBJ2-1 and V is TRBV19; tentatively, D is TRBD2 (6 bases). Germline assignment: CDR1 LNHDA and CDR2 SQIVND (reference sequence). The V end was cut by 5 bases, the J end by 0 bases, with 14 bases between. The CDR3 has 16 amino acids. The CDR3 DNA is TGTGCCAGTAGTCCTCATAGCGGAAGCTCCTACAATGAGCAGTTCTTC. It translates to CASSPHSGSSYNEQFF.

The V gene is TRBV7-9, the J gene TRBJ2-5; D ambiguous. The V end lost 5 bases, the J end lost 2 bases, and 3 bases lay between the germline ends. This CDR3 comprises 11 residues. Looked up from germline, CDR1 is SEHNR and CDR2 is FQNEAQ (reference sequence). CDR3: CASSAQETQYF. The CDR3 bases are TGTGCCAGCAGCGCACAAGAGACCCAGTACTTC.

This clonotype was observed at least ten times. The rearrangement uses TRBV29-1 and TRBJ1-2; D not certain. The CDR3 is 14 residues long. Germline V gene sequence: CDR1 SQVTM, CDR2 ANQGSEA. The V and J ends lost 6 bases and 4 bases respectively, with 18 bases between them. CDR3 DNA sequence: TGCAGCGTCAAAGGTTGGGGAGAGCCCTATGGCTACACCTTC. Translating it yields CSVKGWGEPYGYTF.

The sample holds many counts of this clonotype. The chain uses TRBV5-1 and TRBJ2-4; TRBD1 matches 8 bases. This CDR3 has 14 amino acids. With V trimmed by 2 bases and J by 8 bases, 6 bases remained unmatched. Per the germline V gene, CDR1 is SGHRS and CDR2 is YFSETQ. The CDR3: CASSFGQGWDIQYF. The CDR3 nucleotides read TGCGCCAGCAGCTTCGGACAGGGATGGGACATTCAGTACTTC. Based on the CDR3 plus reference TRBV5-1 and TRBJ2-4, the full variable domain is KAGVTQTPRYLIKTRGQQVTLSCSPISGHRSVSWYQQTPGQGLQFLFEYFSETQRNKGNFPGRFSGRQFSNSRSEMNVSTLELGDSALYLCASSFGQGWDIQYFGAGTRLSVL.

The genes are TRBV6-5 and TRBJ2-3, with D unclear. V was clipped by 0 bases and J by 5 bases, with 18 bases between them. The CDR3 covers 17 residues. Germline lookup yields CDR1 MNHEY and CDR2 SVGAGI. The DNA for the CDR3 is TGTGCCAGCAGTTACTCCCTCCAGCGCCCCGTCATAGATACGCAGTATTTT. Translating it yields CASSYSLQRPVIDTQYF.

This clonotype was observed a handful of times. V and J are TRBV12-3 or TRBV12-4 and TRBJ1-5; D unresolved. The CDR3 contains 13 residues. V lost 3 bases and J 0 bases, leaving 3 bases between the germline ends. In nucleotides, the CDR3 is TGTGCCAGCAGTTTGGCTAGCAATCAGCCCCAGCATTTT. This encodes CASSLASNQPQHF.

As for this clonotype: A single base separates this from a much larger clone, so it may be a read error. This chain uses TRBV2 with TRBJ2-7, with 8 bases lining up with TRBD1. The CDR3 has 15 residues. Trimming removed 4 bases from V and 1 base from J; junction bases left unmatched: 6. Germline CDR1 and CDR2: SNHLY and FYNNEI. The CDR3 here is CASSGTGKDSYEQYF. The CDR3 DNA reads as TGTGCCAGCAGTGGGACAGGGAAAGATTCCTACGAGCAGTACTTC.

The V call is TRBV13, the J call TRBJ2-2; 10 bases fit TRBD2. V was pared by 5 bases and J by 0 bases, with 9 bases of the junction left unmatched. Germline CDR1 and CDR2: PRHDT and FYEKMQ (reference sequence). This CDR3 is 18 amino acids long. The CDR3 coding sequence is TGTGCCAGCAGCCCAGTCGGACTAGCGGAGCCGAACACCGGGGAGCTGTTTTTT. Translated, it gives CASSPVGLAEPNTGELFF.